This T cell receptor (beta chain) was recovered during a study of CD8+ T cells in alopecia areata. Notes on the study in general: In scalp, tofacitinib significantly decreased clonality and expanded CD8+ clones among the top 100. Throughout tofacitinib, many expanded lesional clones continued to persist in scalp and blood. Higher clonality than in normal scalp was seen in lesional scalp, especially alopecia totalis/universalis.

RNA was extracted and reverse transcribed into cDNA as the sequencing template. This table comes from immunoSEQ multiplex PCR, and its TCRdb copy is limited to in-frame clones, with some not included. There are around 300,000 clones in the sample; about three fifths occur only once, and more than 0.85% lies in the top ten. Indicated treatment: oral pan-JAK inhibitor, 5-10 mg twice daily. Trimming took 3 bases from V and 5 from J, leaving 14 bases between them. This CDR3 region has 14 residues. Germline loops: CDR1 SGHRS, CDR2 YFSETQ. A word on this clone: Its target is unknown.

The chain employs TRBV5-1 and TRBJ2-5; tentative D call: TRBD1 (6 bases). The sample here was CD4+ T cells sorted from blood, taken around week 52, from a patient treated with tofacitinib. The sequence was collected from a human donor with alopecia areata. The CDR3 DNA is TGCGCCAGCAGCTCACAGGGCGGACCGGAGACCCAGTACTTC. Translating gives CASSSQGGPETQYF.